This record covers a single TCR beta chain. This sample was included in a study of blood T cell repertoires in COVID-19. Turning to the study itself: Acute-phase and convalescent COVID-19 samples originated in the United States, Italy and Spain. The analysed material was cDNA or gDNA that came from T cells, B-cell-depleted T cells, or PBMCs.

This CDR3 region has 14 residues. The germline CDR1 and CDR2 sequences are SGHRS and YFSETQ. V was clipped by 2 bases and J by 6 bases; unmatched bases: 6. As handled by the study authors: The assay estimated nucleated cells by amplifying reference gene primers. The protocol was immunoSEQ multiplex PCR, while the TCRdb copy is restricted to in-frame clones and leaves out a portion. The V and J calls and the clone size are those of that table, but D and trimming were determined from the DNA. The sample lists some 70,000 clones, roughly 91% occurring once. The chain couples TRBV5-1 to TRBJ2-7; 9 bases align to TRBD2. This TCR derives from a man aged 50 to 60 with active COVID-19. Sequenced material: peripheral blood. The CDR3 DNA reads TGCGCCAGCAGCTTAGGGACTAGCCCTGGCGAGCAGTACTTC. Translated, it gives CASSLGTSPGEQYF.